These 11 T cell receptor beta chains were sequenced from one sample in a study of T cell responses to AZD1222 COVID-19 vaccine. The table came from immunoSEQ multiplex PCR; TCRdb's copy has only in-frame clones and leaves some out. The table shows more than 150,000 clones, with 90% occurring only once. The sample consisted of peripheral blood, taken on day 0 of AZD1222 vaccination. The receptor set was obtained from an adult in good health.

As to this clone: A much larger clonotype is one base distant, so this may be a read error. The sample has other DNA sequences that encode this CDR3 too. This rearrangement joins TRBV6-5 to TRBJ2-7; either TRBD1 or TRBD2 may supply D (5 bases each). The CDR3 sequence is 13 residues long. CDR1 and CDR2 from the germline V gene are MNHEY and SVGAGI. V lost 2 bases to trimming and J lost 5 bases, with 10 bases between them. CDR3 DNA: TGTGCCAGCAGTTACAATCGGGGACACGAGCAGTACTTC. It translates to CASSYNRGHEQYF.

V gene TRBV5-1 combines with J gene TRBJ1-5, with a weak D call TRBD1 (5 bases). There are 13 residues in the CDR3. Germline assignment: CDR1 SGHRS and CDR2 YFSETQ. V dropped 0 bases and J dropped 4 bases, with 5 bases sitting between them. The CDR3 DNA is TGCGCCAGCAGCTTGGGACAGAATCAGCCCCAGCATTTT. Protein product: CASSLGQNQPQHF.

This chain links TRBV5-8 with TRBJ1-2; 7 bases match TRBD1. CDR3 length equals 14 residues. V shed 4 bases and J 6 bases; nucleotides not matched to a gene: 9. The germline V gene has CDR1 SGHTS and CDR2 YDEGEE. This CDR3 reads CASSLTVQGDGYTF. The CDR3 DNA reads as TGTGCCAGCAGCCTCACTGTCCAGGGGGATGGCTACACCTTC.

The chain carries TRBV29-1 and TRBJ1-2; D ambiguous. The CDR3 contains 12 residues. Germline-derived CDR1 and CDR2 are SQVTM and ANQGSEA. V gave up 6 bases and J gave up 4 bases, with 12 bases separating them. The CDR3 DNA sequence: TGCAGCGTCCCCGGGTCCGTCTATGGCTACACCTTC. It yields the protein CSVPGSVYGYTF.

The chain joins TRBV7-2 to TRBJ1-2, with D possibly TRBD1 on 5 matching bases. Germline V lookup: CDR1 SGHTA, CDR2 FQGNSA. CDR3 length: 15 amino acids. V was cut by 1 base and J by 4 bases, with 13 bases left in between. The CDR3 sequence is CASSLGIQAPYGYTF. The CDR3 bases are TGTGCCAGCAGCTTAGGTATACAGGCCCCCTATGGCTACACCTTC.

The CDR3 DNA is TGTGCCAGCAGAGACAGTGGGGAGCTGTTTTTT. This sequence encodes CASRDSGELFF. The V and J genes are TRBV12-3 or TRBV12-4 and TRBJ2-2, with TRBD1 as a possible D gene (5 bases). V was cut by 6 bases and J by 8 bases, with 7 bases left in between. CDR3 size: 11 residues.

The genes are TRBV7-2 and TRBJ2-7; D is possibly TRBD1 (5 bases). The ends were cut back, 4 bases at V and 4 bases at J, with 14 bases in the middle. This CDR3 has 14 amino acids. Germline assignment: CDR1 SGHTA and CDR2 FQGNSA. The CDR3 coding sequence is TGTGCCAGCAGCTCCCCAGGGTCCCCTTACGAGCAGTACTTC. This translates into CASSSPGSPYEQYF.

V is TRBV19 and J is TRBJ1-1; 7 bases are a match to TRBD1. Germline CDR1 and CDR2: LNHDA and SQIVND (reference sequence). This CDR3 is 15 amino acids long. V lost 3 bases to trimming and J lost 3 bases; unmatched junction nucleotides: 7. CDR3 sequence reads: CASSMGPRGDTEAFF. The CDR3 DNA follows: TGTGCCAGTAGTATGGGGCCCAGGGGGGACACTGAAGCTTTCTTT.

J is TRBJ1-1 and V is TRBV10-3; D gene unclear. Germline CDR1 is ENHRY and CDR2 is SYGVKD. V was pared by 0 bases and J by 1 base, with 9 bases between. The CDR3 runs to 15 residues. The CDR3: CAISESLGSNTEAFF. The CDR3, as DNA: TGTGCCATCAGTGAGTCGCTGGGTTCGAACACTGAAGCTTTCTTT.

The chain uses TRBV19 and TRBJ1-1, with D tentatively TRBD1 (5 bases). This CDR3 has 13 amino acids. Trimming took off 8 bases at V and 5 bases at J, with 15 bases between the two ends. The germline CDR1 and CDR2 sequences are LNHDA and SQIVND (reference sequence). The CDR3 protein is CASRATGTTEAFF. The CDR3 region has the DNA TGTGCCAGTCGGGCTACCGGGACTACTGAAGCTTTCTTT.

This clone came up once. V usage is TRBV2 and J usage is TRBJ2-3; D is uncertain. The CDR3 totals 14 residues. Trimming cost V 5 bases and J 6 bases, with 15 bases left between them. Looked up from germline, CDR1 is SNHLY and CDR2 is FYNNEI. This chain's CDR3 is CASSRSGGVDTQYF. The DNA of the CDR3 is TGTGCCAGCAGTAGGTCAGGCGGTGTGGATACGCAGTATTTT. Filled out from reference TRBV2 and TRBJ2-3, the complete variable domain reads EPEVTQTPSHQVTQMGQEVILRCVPISNHLYFYWYRQILGQKVEFLVSFYNNEISEKSEIFDDQFSVERPDGSNFTLKIRSTKLEDSAMYFCASSRSGGVDTQYFGPGTRLTVL.